The clone carrying this T cell receptor (beta chain) has more than one count but fewer than ten. The data were taken from a study of T-cell reconstitution after alpha-beta-depleted transplantation in children. Researchers prepared the TCRbeta library using unique molecular identifiers, the study reports. TCRdb re-called the PCR reads through MiXCR, storing one row per CDR3 protein. The data hold some 240,000 distinct CDR3 sequences, with approximately 9.9% observed a single time. The TCR originated in a human donor who donated a stem cell graft to a child with SCID. The specimen comprised PBMCs from the stem cell graft donor, sampled from the stem cell graft.

CDR3 residues: CASSESRDGGYEQYF. The DNA of the CDR3 is TGTGCCAGCAGTGAATCCCGGGACGGGGGCTACGAGCAGTACTTC. This rearrangement joins TRBV6-1 to TRBJ2-7, with a tentative D call TRBD2 (6 bases). Germline V gene data show CDR1 as MNHNS and CDR2 as SASEGT. V dropped 2 bases and J dropped 3 bases, with 14 bases sitting between them. The CDR3 length is 15 residues.